Listed below are T cell receptor beta chains from one sample, sequenced in a study of graft-versus-host responses after intestinal transplantation. Produced via immunoSEQ multiplex PCR; TCRdb's table is partial and in-frame only. The repertoire holds about 97,000 clones, approximately 90% seen once, with 16% in the top ten. The specimen comprised PBMCs, sampled around 450 days after intestinal transplant. Source of these receptors: a human patient who received an intestinal transplant, so some T cells may come from the graft donor. Each CDR3 is given without its conserved first and last residue. Size tells how often a clone was seen (once, few, many) or the class of an expanded clone, and some rows leave it out.

V gene: TRBV7-8
clone size: -
J gene: TRBJ1-3
CDR3 protein: ASTQGTIGNTIY

V gene: TRBV2
clone size: -
J gene: TRBJ1-2
CDR3 protein: ASLVNGYT

V gene: TRBV7-6
clone size: -
J gene: TRBJ2-1
CDR3 protein: ASSGGAGYDEQF

V gene: TRBV19
clone size: -
J gene: TRBJ2-6
CDR3 protein: ASSTHTGSGANVLT

V gene: TRBV9
clone size: -
J gene: TRBJ2-7
CDR3 protein: ASSPTPAYEQY

V gene: TRBV18
clone size: -
J gene: TRBJ2-7
CDR3 protein: ASSPGTGTIYEQY

V gene: TRBV6-1
clone size: -
J gene: TRBJ2-7
CDR3 protein: ASSEGHLRSYEQY

V gene: TRBV7-9
clone size: -
J gene: TRBJ2-2
CDR3 protein: ASSLNGAWVNTGELF

V gene: TRBV5-5
clone size: once
J gene: TRBJ1-5
CDR3 protein: ASSQYRWSGQPQH

V gene: TRBV19
clone size: -
J gene: TRBJ2-7
CDR3 protein: ASSFGGLAYEQY

V gene: TRBV11-3
clone size: -
J gene: TRBJ1-1
CDR3 protein: ASSLGSNTEAF

V gene: TRBV7-9
clone size: -
J gene: TRBJ2-1
CDR3 protein: ASSLVNEQF

V gene: TRBV20-1
clone size: -
J gene: TRBJ2-1
CDR3 protein: SAPTGDEQF

V gene: TRBV27
clone size: -
J gene: TRBJ2-1
CDR3 protein: ASSSPDGGYNEQF

V gene: TRBV19
clone size: few
J gene: TRBJ1-2
CDR3 protein: ASSMWGYGYT

V gene: TRBV4-2
clone size: -
J gene: TRBJ1-5
CDR3 protein: ASSQELGQGGQPQH

V gene: TRBV6-1
clone size: few
J gene: TRBJ1-1
CDR3 protein: ASRYGETNTEAF

V gene: TRBV2
clone size: -
J gene: TRBJ1-4
CDR3 protein: ASSETGQGGKLF

V gene: TRBV7-6
clone size: -
J gene: TRBJ2-5
CDR3 protein: ASSRTPQETQY

V gene: TRBV6-5
clone size: -
J gene: TRBJ2-4
CDR3 protein: ASSYSGTENIQY

V gene: TRBV10-3
clone size: once
J gene: TRBJ1-2
CDR3 protein: AISTNYGYT

V gene: TRBV2
clone size: -
J gene: TRBJ2-2
CDR3 protein: ASSRQANTGELF

V gene: TRBV5-1
clone size: -
J gene: TRBJ1-4
CDR3 protein: ASSLIRGVLNEKLF

V gene: TRBV11-2
clone size: -
J gene: TRBJ2-2
CDR3 protein: ASSLGSGGRNGELF

V gene: TRBV4-1
clone size: -
J gene: -
CDR3 protein: ASSSVVGEQY

V gene: TRBV7-2
clone size: -
J gene: TRBJ2-2
CDR3 protein: ASTPRAAGTGELF

V gene: TRBV29-1
clone size: -
J gene: TRBJ2-5
CDR3 protein: SVRLGGLETQY

V gene: TRBV11-3
clone size: once
J gene: TRBJ2-7
CDR3 protein: ASSPGGHTGRDEQY

V gene: TRBV7-6
clone size: -
J gene: TRBJ2-5
CDR3 protein: ASSLEAVYGVGETQY

V gene: TRBV27
clone size: -
J gene: TRBJ2-7
CDR3 protein: ASSLKAGPSYEQY

V gene: TRBV6-4
clone size: few
J gene: TRBJ1-1
CDR3 protein: ASSTGMNTEAF

V gene: TRBV27
clone size: -
J gene: TRBJ2-5
CDR3 protein: ASSRGQGMETQY

V gene: TRBV5-1
clone size: -
J gene: -
CDR3 protein: ASSMRYPYEQY

V gene: TRBV19
clone size: once
J gene: TRBJ1-5
CDR3 protein: ASSITGPGQPQH

V gene: TRBV7-2
clone size: -
J gene: TRBJ2-7
CDR3 protein: ASSPGTSASLGY

V gene: TRBV4-1
clone size: -
J gene: TRBJ2-5
CDR3 protein: ASSRLGETQY

V gene: TRBV18
clone size: -
J gene: TRBJ2-3
CDR3 protein: ASSPPGLSTDTQY

V gene: TRBV10-3
clone size: once
J gene: TRBJ1-5
CDR3 protein: AISDPDRGAYNQPQH

V gene: TRBV6-5
clone size: -
J gene: TRBJ1-5
CDR3 protein: ASSTGQGGQPQH

V gene: TRBV4-1
clone size: once
J gene: TRBJ1-5
CDR3 protein: ASSRAGAAQPQH

V gene: TRBV9
clone size: -
J gene: TRBJ2-2
CDR3 protein: ASSAPTGVGTGELF

V gene: TRBV2
clone size: -
J gene: TRBJ2-2
CDR3 protein: ASSGAGNTGELF